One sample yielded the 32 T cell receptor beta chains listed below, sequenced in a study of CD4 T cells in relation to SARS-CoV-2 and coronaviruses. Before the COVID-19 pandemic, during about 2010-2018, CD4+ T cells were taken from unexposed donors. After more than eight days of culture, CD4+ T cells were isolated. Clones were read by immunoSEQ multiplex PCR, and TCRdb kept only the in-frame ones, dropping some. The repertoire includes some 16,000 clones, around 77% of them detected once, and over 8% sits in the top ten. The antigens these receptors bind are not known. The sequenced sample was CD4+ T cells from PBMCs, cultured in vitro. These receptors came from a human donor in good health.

CDR3 protein: CASSQESVGMHEQFF. The CDR3 DNA reads TGTGCCAGCAGCCAAGAGTCGGTGGGAATGCATGAGCAGTTCTTC. This chain uses TRBV3-1 (or the pseudogene TRBV3-2) with TRBJ2-1; D ambiguous. This CDR3 has 15 residues. The V gene lost 0 bases and the J gene lost 8 bases, with 14 bases spanning the gap. CDR1 LGHDT and CDR2 YNNKEL come from the germline V gene (reference sequence).

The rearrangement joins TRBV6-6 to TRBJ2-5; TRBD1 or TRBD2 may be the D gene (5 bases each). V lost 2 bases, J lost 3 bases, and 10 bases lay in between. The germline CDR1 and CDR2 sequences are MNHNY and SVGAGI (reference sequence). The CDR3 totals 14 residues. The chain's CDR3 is CASSYRDEKETQYF. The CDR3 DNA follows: TGTGCCAGCAGTTACAGGGACGAGAAAGAGACCCAGTACTTC.

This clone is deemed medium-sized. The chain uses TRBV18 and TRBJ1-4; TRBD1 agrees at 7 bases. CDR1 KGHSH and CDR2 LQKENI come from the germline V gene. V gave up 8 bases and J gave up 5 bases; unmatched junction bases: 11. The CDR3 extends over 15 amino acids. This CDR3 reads CASAYMGQQNEKLFF. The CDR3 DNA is TGTGCCAGCGCTTACATGGGACAGCAGAATGAAAAACTGTTTTTT.

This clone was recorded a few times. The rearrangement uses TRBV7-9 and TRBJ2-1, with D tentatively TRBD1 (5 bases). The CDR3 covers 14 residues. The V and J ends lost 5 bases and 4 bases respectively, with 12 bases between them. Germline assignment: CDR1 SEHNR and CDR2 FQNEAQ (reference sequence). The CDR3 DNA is TGTGCCAGCAGCCTCACGACAGATTACAATGAGCAGTTCTTC. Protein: CASSLTTDYNEQFF. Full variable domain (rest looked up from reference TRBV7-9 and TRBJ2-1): DTGVSQNPRHKITKRGQNVTFRCDPISEHNRLYWYRQTLGQGPEFLTYFQNEAQLEKSRLLSDRFSAERPKGSFSTLEIQRTEQGDSAMYLCASSLTTDYNEQFFGPGTRLTVL.

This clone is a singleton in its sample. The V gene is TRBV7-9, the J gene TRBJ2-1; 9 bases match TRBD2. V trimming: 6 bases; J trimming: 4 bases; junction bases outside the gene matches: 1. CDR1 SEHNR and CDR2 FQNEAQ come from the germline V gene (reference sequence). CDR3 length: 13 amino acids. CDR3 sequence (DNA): TGTGCCAGCAGGGCGGGAGGGTACAATGAGCAGTTCTTC. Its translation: CASRAGGYNEQFF.

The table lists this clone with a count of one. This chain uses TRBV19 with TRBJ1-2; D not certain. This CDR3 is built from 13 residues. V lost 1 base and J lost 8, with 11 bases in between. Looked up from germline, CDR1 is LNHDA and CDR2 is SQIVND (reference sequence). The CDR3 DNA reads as TGTGCCAGTAGTATAGTGGCTTTTGGCGGCTACACCTTC. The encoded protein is CASSIVAFGGYTF.

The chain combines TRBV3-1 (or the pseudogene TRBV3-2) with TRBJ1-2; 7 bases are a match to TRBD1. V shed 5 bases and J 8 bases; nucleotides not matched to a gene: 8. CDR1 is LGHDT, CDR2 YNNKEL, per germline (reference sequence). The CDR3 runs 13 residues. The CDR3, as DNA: TGTGCCAGCAGCTTCGACAGGGCTGGAGGCTACACCTTC. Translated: CASSFDRAGGYTF.

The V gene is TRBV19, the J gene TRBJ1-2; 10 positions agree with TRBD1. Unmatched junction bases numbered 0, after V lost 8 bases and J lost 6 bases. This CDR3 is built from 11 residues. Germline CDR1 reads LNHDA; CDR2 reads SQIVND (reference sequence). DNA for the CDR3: TGTGCCAGTGGGACAGGGGATGGCTACACCTTC. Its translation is CASGTGDGYTF.

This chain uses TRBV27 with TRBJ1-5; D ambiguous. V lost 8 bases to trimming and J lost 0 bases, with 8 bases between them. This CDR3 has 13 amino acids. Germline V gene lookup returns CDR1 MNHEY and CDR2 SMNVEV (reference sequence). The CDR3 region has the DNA TGTGCCAGCCGACCATATAGCAATCAGCCCCAGCATTTT. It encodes CASRPYSNQPQHF.

For the CDR3, the DNA is TGTGCCTGCTCTTCGAACGGGGGCGTGGGAGAAAAACTGTTTTTT. As protein: CACSSNGGVGEKLFF. The chain joins TRBV6-5 to TRBJ1-4; perhaps TRBD1 as D (6 bases). The ends were cut back, 11 bases at V and 8 bases at J, with 24 bases in the middle. The CDR3 is 15 residues long. Germline V CDR1 and CDR2: MNHEY, SVGAGI.

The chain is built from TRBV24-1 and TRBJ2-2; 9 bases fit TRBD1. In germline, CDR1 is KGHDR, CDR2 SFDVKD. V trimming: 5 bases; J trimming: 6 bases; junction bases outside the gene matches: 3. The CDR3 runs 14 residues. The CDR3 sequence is CATSAQGASGELFF. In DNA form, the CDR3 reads TGTGCCACCAGTGCACAGGGGGCCTCCGGGGAGCTGTTTTTT.

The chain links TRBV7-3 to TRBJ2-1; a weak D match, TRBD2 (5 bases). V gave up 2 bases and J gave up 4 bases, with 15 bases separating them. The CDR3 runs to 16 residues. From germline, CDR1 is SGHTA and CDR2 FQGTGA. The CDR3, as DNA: TGTGCCAGCAGCTTAGACCCTGCGGGTTCATACAATGAGCAGTTCTTC. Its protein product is CASSLDPAGSYNEQFF.

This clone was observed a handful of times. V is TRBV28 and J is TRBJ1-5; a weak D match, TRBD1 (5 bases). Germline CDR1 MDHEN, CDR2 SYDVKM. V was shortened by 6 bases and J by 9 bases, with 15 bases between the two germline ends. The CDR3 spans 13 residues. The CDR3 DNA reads TGTGCCAGCAGCCCCCCGGAGGGGAGGCCCCAGCATTTT. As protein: CASSPPEGRPQHF.

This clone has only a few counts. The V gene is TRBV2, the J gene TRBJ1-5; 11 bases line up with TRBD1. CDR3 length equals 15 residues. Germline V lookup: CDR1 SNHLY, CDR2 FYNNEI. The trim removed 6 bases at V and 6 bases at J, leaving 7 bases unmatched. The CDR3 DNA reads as TGTGCCAGCAGCCTAGGGACAGGGGGAGTTCAGCCCCAGCATTTT. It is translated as CASSLGTGGVQPQHF.

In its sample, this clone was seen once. The CDR3 nucleotides are TGTGCCAGCAGTTCGACGCGCTCCTATAATTCACCCCTCCACTTT. Amino acids: CASSSTRSYNSPLHF. This chain links TRBV6-5 with TRBJ1-6; D unresolved. The CDR3 runs to 15 residues. Germline lookup yields CDR1 MNHEY and CDR2 SVGAGI. Between the trimmed V and J ends, which lost 4 bases and 0 bases, there was a span of 7 bases.

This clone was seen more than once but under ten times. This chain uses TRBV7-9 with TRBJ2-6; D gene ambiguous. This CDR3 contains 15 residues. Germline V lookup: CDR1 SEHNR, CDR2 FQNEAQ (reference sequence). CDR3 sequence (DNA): TGTGTCGGGCAGGACCCCCGCTCTGGGGCCAACGTCCTGACTTTC. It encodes CVGQDPRSGANVLTF.

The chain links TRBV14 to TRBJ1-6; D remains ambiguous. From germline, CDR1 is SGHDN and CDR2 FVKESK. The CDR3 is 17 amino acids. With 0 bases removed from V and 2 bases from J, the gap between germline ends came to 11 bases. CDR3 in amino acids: CASSQDEGETYNSPLHF. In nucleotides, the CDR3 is TGTGCCAGCAGCCAAGATGAGGGTGAAACCTATAATTCACCCCTCCACTTT.

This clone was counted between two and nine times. The CDR3 reads CASSLVQPMGAEAFF. The DNA for the CDR3 is TGTGCCAGCAGCTTAGTCCAACCTATGGGCGCTGAAGCTTTCTTT. The rearrangement uses TRBV7-8 and TRBJ1-1; D is undetermined. The germline CDR1 and CDR2 sequences are SGHVS and FQNEAQ. This CDR3 has 15 amino acids. V was trimmed by 1 base and J by 6 bases, leaving 15 bases between them.

The CDR3 here is CASSRDRGNIQYF. CDR3 nucleotides: TGTGCCAGCAGCCGAGACAGGGGGAACATTCAGTACTTC. V and J are TRBV7-9 and TRBJ2-4; 9 nucleotides agree with TRBD1. CDR1 is SEHNR and CDR2 is FQNEAQ in the germline V gene (reference sequence). The CDR3 extends over 13 amino acids. Germline trimming cut 5 bases from V and 7 bases from J; bases unmatched to any gene: 3.

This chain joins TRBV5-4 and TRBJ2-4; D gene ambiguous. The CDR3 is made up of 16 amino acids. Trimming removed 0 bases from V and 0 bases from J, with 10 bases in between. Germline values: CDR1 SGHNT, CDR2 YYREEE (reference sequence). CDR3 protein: CASSLDYDLAKNIQYF. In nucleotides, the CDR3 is TGTGCCAGCAGCTTGGACTATGACTTAGCCAAAAACATTCAGTACTTC.

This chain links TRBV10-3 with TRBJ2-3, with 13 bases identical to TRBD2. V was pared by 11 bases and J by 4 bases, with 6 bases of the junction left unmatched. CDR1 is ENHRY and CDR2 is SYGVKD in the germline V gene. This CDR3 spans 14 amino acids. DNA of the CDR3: TGTGCCGCCTCCGGGACTAGCGGGGCAGATACGCAGTATTTT. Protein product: CAASGTSGADTQYF.

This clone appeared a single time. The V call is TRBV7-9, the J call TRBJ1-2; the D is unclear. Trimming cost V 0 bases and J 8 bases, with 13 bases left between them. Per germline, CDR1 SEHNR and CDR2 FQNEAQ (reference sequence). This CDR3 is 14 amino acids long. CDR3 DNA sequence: TGTGCCAGCAGCTTAGCGTCCAGGCCTGGCGGCTACACCTTC. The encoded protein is CASSLASRPGGYTF.

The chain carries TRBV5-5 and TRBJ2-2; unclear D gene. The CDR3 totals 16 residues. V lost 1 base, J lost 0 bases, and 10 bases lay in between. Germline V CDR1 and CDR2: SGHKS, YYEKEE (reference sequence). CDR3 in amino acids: CASSLLGPANTGELFF. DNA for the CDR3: TGTGCCAGCAGCTTGTTGGGTCCCGCGAACACCGGGGAGCTGTTTTTT.

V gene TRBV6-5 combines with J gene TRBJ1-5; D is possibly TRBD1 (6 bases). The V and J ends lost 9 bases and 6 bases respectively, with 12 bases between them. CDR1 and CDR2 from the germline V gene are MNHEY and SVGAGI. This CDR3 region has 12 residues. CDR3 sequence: CASTGLVQPQHF. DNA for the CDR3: TGTGCCAGTACAGGGTTAGTTCAGCCCCAGCATTTT.

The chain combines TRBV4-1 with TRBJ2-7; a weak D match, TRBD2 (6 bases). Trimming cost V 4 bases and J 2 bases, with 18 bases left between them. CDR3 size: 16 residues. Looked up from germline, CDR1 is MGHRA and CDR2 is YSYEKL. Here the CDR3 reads CASSPDRDSVPYEQYF. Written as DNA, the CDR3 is TGCGCCAGCAGCCCAGACCGGGACTCGGTGCCCTACGAGCAGTACTTC.

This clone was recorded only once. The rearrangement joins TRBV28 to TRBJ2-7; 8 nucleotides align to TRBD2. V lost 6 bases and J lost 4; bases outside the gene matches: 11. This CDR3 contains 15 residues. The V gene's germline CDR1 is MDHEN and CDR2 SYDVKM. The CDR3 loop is CASRSGTRSLYEQYF. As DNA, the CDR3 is TGTGCCAGCAGGTCCGGGACTAGGTCGTTATACGAGCAGTACTTC.

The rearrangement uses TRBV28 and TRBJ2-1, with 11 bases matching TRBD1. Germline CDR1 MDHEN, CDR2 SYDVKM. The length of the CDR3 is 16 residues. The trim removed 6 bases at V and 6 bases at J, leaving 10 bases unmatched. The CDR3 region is CASRAWTGGESNEQFF. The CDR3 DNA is TGTGCCAGCAGGGCCTGGACAGGGGGCGAAAGCAATGAGCAGTTCTTC.

The CDR3 DNA follows: TGCGCCAGCAGTGAGTCTGGGAGCAATGAGCAGTTCTTC. It translates to CASSESGSNEQFF. The chain has TRBV10-1 and TRBJ2-1, with a tentative D call TRBD2 (5 bases). V lost 0 bases and J 6 bases, leaving 6 bases between the germline ends. Germline CDR1 reads WNHNN; CDR2 reads SYGVQD (reference sequence). The CDR3 totals 13 residues.

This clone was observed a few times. CDR3 protein: CASSADGAYGYTF. For the CDR3, the DNA is TGTGCCAGCAGTGCGGACGGAGCCTATGGCTACACCTTC. The chain is built from TRBV2 and TRBJ1-2; the D is unclear. Deletions cut 4 bases from V and 4 bases from J, with 10 bases between. This CDR3 has 13 residues. Germline loops: CDR1 SNHLY, CDR2 FYNNEI. Full variable domain (remainder filled in from reference TRBV2 and TRBJ1-2): EPEVTQTPSHQVTQMGQEVILRCVPISNHLYFYWYRQILGQKVEFLVSFYNNEISEKSEIFDDQFSVERPDGSNFTLKIRSTKLEDSAMYFCASSADGAYGYTFGSGTRLTVV.

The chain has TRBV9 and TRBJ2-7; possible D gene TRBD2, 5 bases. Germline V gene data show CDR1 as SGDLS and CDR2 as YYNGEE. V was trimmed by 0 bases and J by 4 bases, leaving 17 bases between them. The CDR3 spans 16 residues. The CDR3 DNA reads TGTGCCAGCAGCGTAGGAGGTAGAGAGGGCTGGTACGAGCAGTACTTC. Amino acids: CASSVGGREGWYEQYF.

Written as DNA, the CDR3 is TGTGCCAGCAGCTTATTTGTCTCTGATACGCAGTATTTT. Encoded protein: CASSLFVSDTQYF. The V gene is TRBV11-3, the J gene TRBJ2-3; D gene ambiguous. This CDR3 is built from 13 residues. Trimming removed 2 bases at V and 6 bases at J, with 9 bases between. Looked up from germline, CDR1 is SGHNT and CDR2 is YENEEA.

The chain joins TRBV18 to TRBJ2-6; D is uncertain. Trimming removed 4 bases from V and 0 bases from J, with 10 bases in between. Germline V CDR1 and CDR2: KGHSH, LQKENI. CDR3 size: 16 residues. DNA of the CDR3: TGTGCCAGCTCACGTTCCAGCTACTCTGGGGCCAACGTCCTGACTTTC. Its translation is CASSRSSYSGANVLTF.